This T cell receptor (beta chain) was identified in a study of molecular identifiers for immune sequencing clone quantification. Regarding the study as a whole: It was shown that clones above 20 RNA copies held over 98% of effector molecules, but under 1% in naive cells.

The J segment lost 4 bases and the V segment lost 4 bases, leaving 8 bases of the junction unmatched. The CDR3 extends over 14 amino acids. Germline CDR1 and CDR2: SQVTM and ANQGSEA. CD8+CD4-CCR7+CD45RA+ sorting gave the naive CD8 T cells. One entry per CDR3 protein results from TCRdb running MiXCR on the PCR reads. The table includes some 320,000 distinct CDR3 sequences, about 22% detected once. A word on this clonotype: Its antigen is still unknown.

Material for sequencing was naive CD8+ T cells from blood, with Jurkat cell RNA spiked in. Subset reported: FACS-sorted CD8+CD4-CCR7+CD45RA+ naive T cells. This sequence originates from a human donor in good health. Some libraries in this study had Jurkat cell RNA spiked in. The J gene is TRBJ2-3, the V gene TRBV29-1, with 7 bases that match TRBD2. The CDR3: CSVVLAGESDTQYF. The CDR3 nucleotides are TGCAGCGTTGTTCTCGCGGGAGAGTCAGATACGCAGTATTTT.